The 32 T cell receptor beta chains below come from one sample, sequenced in a study of blood T cell repertoires in COVID-19. Here immunoSEQ multiplex PCR was the method, and the copy in TCRdb shows in-frame clones only, minus some. The table includes hundreds of thousands of clones, more than 85% detected once. The sample consisted of peripheral blood. These TCRs come from a man aged 55 to 70 with COVID-19, enrolled during active disease.

J is TRBJ2-1 and V is TRBV6-5, with D unresolved. The ends were cut back, 0 bases at V and 0 bases at J, with 9 bases in the middle. The germline V gene encodes CDR1 MNHEY and CDR2 SVGAGI. The CDR3 length is 16 residues. The CDR3 sequence: CASSYSSTSSYNEQFF. The CDR3 region has the DNA TGTGCCAGCAGTTACTCTAGCACCAGCTCCTACAATGAGCAGTTCTTC.

The chain combines TRBV11-2 with TRBJ1-3; possible D gene TRBD1, 5 bases. Trimming removed 5 bases from V and 6 bases from J, with 23 bases in between. Germline lookup yields CDR1 SGHAT and CDR2 FQNNGV. This CDR3 is built from 17 residues. As DNA, the CDR3 is TGTGCCAGCAGCAAGCTTAAGAAGAAGGGGCGCGAAAACACCATATATTTT. Protein product: CASSKLKKKGRENTIYF.

In regard to this clone: At one end the junction does not follow the germline gene, possibly because of a read error. The chain couples TRBV4-1 to TRBJ2-7; the match to TRBD2 covers 8 bases. There are 15 residues in the CDR3. The germline V gene has CDR1 MGHRA and CDR2 YSYEKL. CDR3 bases: TGCGCCACCAGCCAAGAGGGTGCTAGCGGGTACGAGCAGTACTTC. Its protein product is CATSQEGASGYEQYF.

The chain recombines TRBV20-1 with TRBJ1-5; D is unresolved. Germline CDR1 and CDR2: DFQATT and SNEGSKA (reference sequence). The CDR3 totals 13 residues. V was shortened by 3 bases and J by 2 bases, with 8 bases between the two germline ends. The CDR3 sequence is CSASAGGNQPQHF. The CDR3 coding sequence is TGCAGTGCTAGTGCCGGAGGCAATCAGCCCCAGCATTTT.

The chain recombines TRBV5-1 with TRBJ2-3; TRBD2 matches 9 bases. CDR1 SGHRS and CDR2 YFSETQ come from the germline V gene. CDR3 length equals 15 residues. Trimming cost V 4 bases and J 4 bases; bases outside gene matches: 7. The CDR3 is CASSVTGTSPDTQYF. The CDR3 region has the DNA TGCGCCAGCAGCGTAACCGGGACTAGCCCAGATACGCAGTATTTT.

The rearrangement links TRBV5-1 to TRBJ2-7, with TRBD1 matching 9 bases. V was clipped by 1 base and J by 0 bases; unmatched bases: 2. This CDR3 is built from 15 residues. CDR1 is SGHRS and CDR2 is YFSETQ in the germline V gene. In DNA form, the CDR3 reads TGCGCCAGCAGCTTGCCGGGACAGGGCTCCTACGAGCAGTACTTC. Protein: CASSLPGQGSYEQYF. The whole variable domain, remainder taken from reference TRBV5-1 and TRBJ2-7, is KAGVTQTPRYLIKTRGQQVTLSCSPISGHRSVSWYQQTPGQGLQFLFEYFSETQRNKGNFPGRFSGRQFSNSRSEMNVSTLELGDSALYLCASSLPGQGSYEQYFGPGTRLTVT.

The chain uses TRBV18 and TRBJ2-7; D is unresolved. Trimming removed 8 bases at V and 6 bases at J, with 17 bases between. The length of the CDR3 is 13 residues. Germline V gene lookup returns CDR1 KGHSH and CDR2 LQKENI. The CDR3 loop reads CASLAQVGTEQYF. For the CDR3, the DNA is TGTGCCAGCCTGGCCCAGGTAGGCACCGAGCAGTACTTC.

J is TRBJ2-1 and V is TRBV6-2 or TRBV6-3, with 9 bases that match TRBD2. The CDR3 covers 19 residues. CDR1 and CDR2 from the germline V gene are MNHEY and SVGEGT. V lost 5 bases and J lost 0; bases outside the gene matches: 14. CDR3 nucleotide sequence: TGTGCCAGCAGTCCGCCTCCCCGACTAGCGGTTAGCTCCTACAATGAGCAGTTCTTC. This codes for CASSPPPRLAVSSYNEQFF.

The chain is built from TRBV11-2 and TRBJ2-7; TRBD1 is a possible D gene (6 bases). V lost 5 bases and J 2 bases, leaving 10 bases between the germline ends. CDR3 size: 13 residues. Germline CDR1 SGHAT, CDR2 FQNNGV. The CDR3 is CASSGAGAYEQYF. CDR3 bases: TGTGCCAGCAGCGGGGCAGGGGCCTACGAGCAGTACTTC.

The chain couples TRBV4-2 to TRBJ2-1; D possibly corresponds to TRBD2 (5 bases). The CDR3 has 17 residues. Trimming left V 0 bases short and J 2 bases short, with 14 bases between. CDR1 LGHNA and CDR2 YNFKEQ come from the germline V gene. CDR3 loop: CASSQEASRDAYNEQFF. CDR3 coding DNA: TGTGCCAGCAGCCAAGAGGCTAGCCGTGATGCCTACAATGAGCAGTTCTTC.

Comments on this clone: Other DNA sequences in the same sample also yield this CDR3. V gene TRBV19 combines with J gene TRBJ1-5; 11 bases match TRBD1. This CDR3 contains 14 residues. The trim removed 9 bases at V and 2 bases at J, leaving 3 bases unmatched. The germline V gene has CDR1 LNHDA and CDR2 SQIVND (reference sequence). The CDR3 nucleotides are TGTGCCAGCTCGGGACAGGGGGGCAATCAGCCCCAGCATTTT. The encoded protein is CASSGQGGNQPQHF.

V usage is TRBV4-2 and J usage is TRBJ2-1, with 16 bases fitting TRBD2. The CDR3 is made up of 16 amino acids. With 5 bases clipped from V and 8 bases from J, the junction kept 6 bases outside the gene matches. Germline-derived CDR1 and CDR2 are LGHNA and YNFKEQ. CDR3 nucleotides: TGTGCCAGCAGCAAAGGGACTAGCGGGGGGGTATATGAGCAGTTCTTC. This translates into CASSKGTSGGVYEQFF.

V is TRBV5-4 and J is TRBJ2-7; 10 bases map to TRBD2. Germline V gene lookup returns CDR1 SGHNT and CDR2 YYREEE (reference sequence). The CDR3 runs 14 residues. The trim removed 4 bases at V and 2 bases at J, leaving 3 bases unmatched. This CDR3 is CASSASGGAYEQYF. The DNA for the CDR3 is TGTGCCAGCAGCGCTAGCGGGGGAGCCTACGAGCAGTACTTC.

The chain links TRBV27 to TRBJ1-2; D is unresolved. The ends were cut back, 5 bases at V and 2 bases at J, with 18 bases in the middle. Per the germline V gene, CDR1 is MNHEY and CDR2 is SMNVEV (reference sequence). This CDR3 is built from 16 residues. CDR3 protein: CASSPLLLTSNYGYTF. Here the CDR3 DNA reads TGTGCCAGCAGTCCCCTCCTTCTAACTTCGAACTATGGCTACACCTTC.

This chain uses TRBV12-3 or TRBV12-4 with TRBJ2-7, with TRBD1 matching over 8 bases. V shed 6 bases and J 6 bases; nucleotides not matched to a gene: 4. The length of the CDR3 is 12 residues. The CDR3 DNA reads as TGTGCCAGCAGGTATGGACAGGGCGAGCAGTACTTC. Translated: CASRYGQGEQYF.

This chain links TRBV5-1 with TRBJ1-2; 9 nucleotides match TRBD1. The J segment lost 6 bases and the V segment lost 4 bases, leaving 4 bases of the junction unmatched. Looked up from germline, CDR1 is SGHRS and CDR2 is YFSETQ. The CDR3 sequence is 13 residues long. CDR3 nucleotides: TGCGCCAGCAGCCCGGACAGGGGCCATGGCTACACCTTC. Amino acid sequence: CASSPDRGHGYTF.

This rearrangement joins TRBV7-3 to TRBJ2-2, with D possibly matching TRBD1 (6 bases). Germline CDR1 SGHTA, CDR2 FQGTGA. The CDR3 is made up of 13 amino acids. V gave up 5 bases and J gave up 6 bases, with 10 bases separating them. CDR3 bases: TGTGCCAGCAGCATCAGGGGTCCCGGGGAGCTGTTTTTT. It is translated as CASSIRGPGELFF. The complete variable domain, with remaining parts taken from reference TRBV7-3 and TRBJ2-2, reads GAGVSQTPSNKVTEKGKYVELRCDPISGHTALYWYRQSLGQGPEFLIYFQGTGAADDSGLPNDRFFAVRPEGSVSTLKIQRTERGDSAVYLCASSIRGPGELFFGEGSRLTVL.

The V call is TRBV25-1, the J call TRBJ1-4; maybe TRBD1 (6 bases). Per germline, CDR1 MGHDK and CDR2 SYGVNS. The CDR3 contains 14 residues. V was clipped by 1 base and J by 7 bases, with 10 bases between them. The CDR3 spells CASSESQGAEKLFF. CDR3 bases: TGTGCCAGCAGTGAATCACAGGGCGCTGAAAAACTGTTTTTT.

This chain uses TRBV3-1 (or the pseudogene TRBV3-2) with TRBJ1-2; D is uncertain. Looked up from germline, CDR1 is LGHDT and CDR2 is YNNKEL (reference sequence). CDR3 length: 14 residues. V dropped 1 base and J dropped 4 bases, with 10 bases sitting between them. The CDR3 DNA sequence: TGTGCCAGCAGCCAAGGTCGTACAGCCTATGGCTACACCTTC. Its translation is CASSQGRTAYGYTF.

In its sample, this clone was seen once. The chain carries TRBV28 and TRBJ2-7, with 9 bases lining up with TRBD1. Per germline, CDR1 MDHEN and CDR2 SYDVKM. The CDR3 extends over 15 amino acids. Trimming at V came to 6 bases and at J to 2 bases, leaving 8 bases not matched to a gene. The CDR3 DNA is TGTGCCAGCAGCCCCGGGACAGGGCAGGCCTACGAGCAGTACTTC. Its translation is CASSPGTGQAYEQYF.

This chain uses TRBV5-1 with TRBJ2-1; TRBD1 matches at 7 bases. The CDR3 extends over 13 amino acids. With 0 bases clipped from V and 8 bases from J, the junction kept 2 bases outside the gene matches. The germline gives CDR1 SGHRS, CDR2 YFSETQ. The CDR3 protein is CASSLVGGYEQFF. The CDR3 bases are TGCGCCAGCAGCTTGGTAGGGGGCTATGAGCAGTTCTTC.

The chain is built from TRBV5-6 and TRBJ1-1; D might be TRBD1 (5 bases). Trimming removed 6 bases from V and 1 base from J, with 10 bases in between. Germline CDR1 is SGHDT and CDR2 is YYEEEE. The CDR3 sequence is 13 residues long. CDR3 region: CASTRRGNTEAFF. The CDR3 coding sequence is TGTGCCAGCACGAGGAGGGGGAACACTGAAGCTTTCTTT.

This clone appeared a single time. The chain recombines TRBV11-2 with TRBJ1-2; D is undetermined. Germline values: CDR1 SGHAT, CDR2 FQNNGV. V lost 5 bases and J lost 5, with 18 bases in between. The CDR3 is 15 amino acids. CDR3 in amino acids: CASSPAAVVGYGYTF. CDR3 in DNA: TGTGCCAGCAGCCCTGCGGCGGTGGTCGGGTATGGCTACACCTTC.

The chain couples TRBV3-1 (or the pseudogene TRBV3-2) to TRBJ2-7, with 10 bases identical to TRBD2. Looked up from germline, CDR1 is LGHDT and CDR2 is YNNKEL (reference sequence). The V and J ends lost 5 bases and 5 bases, in that order; junction bases with no gene match: 12. This CDR3 spans 16 amino acids. In DNA, the CDR3 is TGTGCCAGCAGCTACAGCGGGAGGGCCCAGAATAACGAGCAGTACTTC. This encodes CASSYSGRAQNNEQYF.

The table lists this clone with many counts. The sample has other DNA sequences that encode this CDR3 too. V gene TRBV5-1 combines with J gene TRBJ2-7; TRBD1 matches 11 bases. CDR3 length equals 15 residues. V was pared by 2 bases and J by 3 bases, with 4 bases of the junction left unmatched. CDR1 SGHRS and CDR2 YFSETQ come from the germline V gene. The CDR3 loop reads CASSLGQGALYEQYF. The CDR3 DNA reads TGCGCCAGCAGCTTAGGACAGGGGGCTCTCTACGAGCAGTACTTC.

This clone occurred once. V usage is TRBV10-2 and J usage is TRBJ1-6, with TRBD1 identical over 7 bases. Per the germline V gene, CDR1 is WSHSY and CDR2 is SAAADI. V lost 10 bases to trimming and J lost 7 bases; unmatched junction nucleotides: 7. The CDR3 is 13 residues long. CDR3 DNA sequence: TGCGCCACCGGGGACAGAGGGAATTCACCCCTCCACTTT. This sequence encodes CATGDRGNSPLHF.

This clone was detected only once. The CDR3 region has the DNA TGTGCCAGCAGCTTAGTGCAGGGGAGCAATCAGCCCCAGCATTTT. Amino acids: CASSLVQGSNQPQHF. J is TRBJ1-5 and V is TRBV7-2; tentatively, D is TRBD1 (6 bases). The V end was cut by 1 base, the J end by 1 base, with 8 bases between. Looked up from germline, CDR1 is SGHTA and CDR2 is FQGNSA. There are 15 residues in the CDR3.

This chain connects TRBV5-4 to TRBJ1-1; TRBD1 matches 8 bases. The CDR3 spans 13 residues. The ends lost 4 bases at V and 1 base at J; junction bases unmatched: 0. Germline-derived CDR1 and CDR2 are SGHNT and YYREEE (reference sequence). CDR3 DNA sequence: TGTGCCAGCAGCGGACAGGGGAACACTGAAGCTTTCTTT. Protein: CASSGQGNTEAFF.

The V gene is TRBV20-1, the J gene TRBJ1-1; the D is unclear. CDR3 length: 11 residues. Trimming took off 4 bases at V and 5 bases at J, with 8 bases between the two ends. CDR1 is DFQATT, CDR2 SNEGSKA, per germline (reference sequence). As DNA, the CDR3 is TGCAGTGCTACGGTTCTGACTGAAGCTTTCTTT. Its protein product is CSATVLTEAFF.

This clone occurred once. The gene calls are TRBV7-9 and TRBJ1-1; unclear D gene. CDR1 is SEHNR and CDR2 is FQNEAQ in the germline V gene (reference sequence). The V end lost 1 base, the J end lost 0 bases, and 9 bases lay between the germline ends. CDR3 size: 15 residues. In DNA form, the CDR3 reads TGTGCCAGCAGCTTAGGGCAAGTTTTGAACACTGAAGCTTTCTTT. Translating it yields CASSLGQVLNTEAFF.

The genes are TRBV4-2 and TRBJ2-2, with a weak D call TRBD2 (6 bases). V lost 0 bases, J lost 6 bases, and 11 bases lay in between. The CDR3 extends over 15 amino acids. CDR1 is LGHNA and CDR2 is YNFKEQ in the germline V gene. The CDR3 here is CASSQDLREPGELFF. In DNA form, the CDR3 reads TGTGCCAGCAGCCAAGACTTGCGGGAACCCGGGGAGCTGTTTTTT.

The chain combines TRBV28 with TRBJ1-5; D might be TRBD1 (6 bases). The CDR3 is 15 amino acids. The germline gives CDR1 MDHEN, CDR2 SYDVKM. V dropped 7 bases and J dropped 2 bases, with 15 bases sitting between them. CDR3: CASNRPGQGNQPQHF. The CDR3 DNA is TGTGCCAGCAATCGCCCGGGACAAGGCAATCAGCCCCAGCATTTT.